Sequencing of this T cell receptor beta chain was carried out in a study of human thymus T cells. The J segment lost 6 bases and the V segment lost 4 bases, leaving 7 bases of the junction unmatched. The CDR3 totals 16 residues. CDR1 is MGHRA and CDR2 is YSYEKL in the germline V gene. Corrective heart surgery yielded the resections from which the thymus tissue came. Data came from immunoSEQ multiplex PCR; TCRdb stores just in-frame clones and leaves some out. The table includes fewer than 85,000 clones, roughly 95% detected once. This rearrangement joins TRBV4-1 to TRBJ2-2; 11 bases fit TRBD1. This clonotype was obtained from a girl under two years old with a congenital heart defect but otherwise immunologically healthy. Sequenced material: thymus tissue. CDR3 residues: CASSRPGTGGAGELFF. The CDR3 DNA reads TGCGCCAGCAGCCGCCCCGGGACAGGGGGGGCCGGGGAGCTGTTTTTT.